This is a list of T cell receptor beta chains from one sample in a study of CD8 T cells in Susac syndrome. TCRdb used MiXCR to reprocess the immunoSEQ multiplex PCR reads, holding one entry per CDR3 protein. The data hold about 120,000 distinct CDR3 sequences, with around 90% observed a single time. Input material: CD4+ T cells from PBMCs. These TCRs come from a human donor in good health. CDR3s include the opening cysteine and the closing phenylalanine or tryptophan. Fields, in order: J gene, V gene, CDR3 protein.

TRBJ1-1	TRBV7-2	CASSPPPGASRNTEAFF
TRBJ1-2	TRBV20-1	CSGRDYGYTF
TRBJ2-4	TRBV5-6	CASSFSSGMGPKNIQYF
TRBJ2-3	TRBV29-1	CSVVPGTDTQYF
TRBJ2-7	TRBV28	CASRGTAGSDYEQYF
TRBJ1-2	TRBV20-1	CKFREDSATYTF
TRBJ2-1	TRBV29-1	CSVETSGRYREQFF
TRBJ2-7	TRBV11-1	CASSRRLAGASYEQYF
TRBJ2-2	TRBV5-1	CASSLTSVNTGELFF
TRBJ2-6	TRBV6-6	CASTETGSGANVLTF
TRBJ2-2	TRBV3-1	CASSHIQGELFF
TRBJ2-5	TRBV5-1	CASSLQPGETQYF
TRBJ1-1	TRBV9	CASSVGPGGRTEAFF
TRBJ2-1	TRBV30	CAWSSPDNEQFF
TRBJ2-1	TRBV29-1	CSVTVSVGRPNNEQFF
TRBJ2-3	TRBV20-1	CSAQRGGGTDTQYF
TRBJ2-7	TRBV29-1	CSVGGAGGYEQYF
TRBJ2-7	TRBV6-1	CASSGISGGTSGPYEQYF
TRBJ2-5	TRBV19	CASSIVQGQETQYF
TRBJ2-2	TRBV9	CASSVGRGQNANTGELFF
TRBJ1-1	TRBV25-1	CASSEYSPGVNTEAFF
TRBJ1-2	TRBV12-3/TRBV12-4	CASRGGTGGYTF
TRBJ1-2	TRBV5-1	CASSPEQTYTYGYTF
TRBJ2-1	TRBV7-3	CASSTLGSSGTDYNEQFF
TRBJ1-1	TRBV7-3	CASSFTTGPMEEAFF
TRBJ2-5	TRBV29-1	CSVDRRWGETQYF
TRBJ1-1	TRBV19	CASSVTRTEAFF